One and the same sample provided the 11 T cell receptor beta chains below, sequenced in a study of cytomegalovirus exposure and HLA in healthy donors. Profiled with immunoSEQ multiplex PCR; TCRdb holds only in-frame clones, not every one. The table includes 65,000 to 75,000 clones, over 90% detected once. Sequencing was done on a sample of PBMCs. The receptors shown here come from a man aged 18 to 30 in good health and CMV-seropositive.

V and J are TRBV18 and TRBJ1-3, with 9 bases fitting TRBD1. The CDR3 extends over 18 amino acids. Germline CDR1 KGHSH, CDR2 LQKENI. The J segment lost 0 bases and the V segment lost 3 bases, leaving 9 bases of the junction unmatched. CDR3 coding DNA: TGTGCCAGCTCACCTGCACCGGGACAGGGATCCTCTGGAAACACCATATATTTT. Amino acids: CASSPAPGQGSSGNTIYF.

The chain is built from TRBV7-6 and TRBJ2-1; 12 bases match TRBD2. The V gene's germline CDR1 is SGHVS and CDR2 FNYEAQ. CDR3 length: 16 amino acids. Trimming removed 3 bases from V and 5 bases from J; junction bases left unmatched: 5. As DNA, the CDR3 is TGTGCCAGCAGCTTGGTGACTAGCGGGAGAAACAATGAGCAGTTCTTC. Translated, it gives CASSLVTSGRNNEQFF.

The J gene is TRBJ2-1, the V gene TRBV18, with D perhaps TRBD2 (7 bases). Trimming shortened V by 5 bases and J by 7 bases, and 24 bases separated the two germline ends. The CDR3 contains 17 residues. Germline V gene sequence: CDR1 KGHSH, CDR2 LQKENI. CDR3 DNA: TGTGCCAGCTCAGAGGGGGACGGGAGGCCTCGGGGGAATGAGCAGTTCTTC. Residues: CASSEGDGRPRGNEQFF.

V is TRBV13 and J is TRBJ1-4; D uncertain. V shed 4 bases and J shed 5 bases, with 14 bases lying between them. CDR1 is PRHDT, CDR2 FYEKMQ, per germline (reference sequence). The CDR3 is made up of 15 amino acids. The DNA for the CDR3 is TGTGCCAGCAGCTCTCAGACTCTTCGGAATGAAAAACTGTTTTTT. Its translation is CASSSQTLRNEKLFF.

This clone appeared once. CDR3: CASSPASAIYNEQFF. CDR3 coding DNA: TGTGCCAGCAGCCCGGCTAGCGCGATCTACAATGAGCAGTTCTTC. The J gene is TRBJ2-1, the V gene TRBV11-3, with D possibly matching TRBD2 (6 bases). Per the germline V gene, CDR1 is SGHNT and CDR2 is YENEEA. CDR3 size: 15 residues. V lost 5 bases and J lost 3, with 14 bases in between. Drawing the rest from reference TRBV11-3 and TRBJ2-1, the complete variable domain is EAGVVQSPRYKIIEKKQPVAFWCNPISGHNTLYWYLQNLGQGPELLIRYENEEAVDDSQLPKDRFSAERLKGVDSTLKIQPAELGDSAVYLCASSPASAIYNEQFFGPGTRLTVL.

The J gene is TRBJ2-1, the V gene TRBV15, with TRBD2 matching 12 bases. CDR3 length equals 17 residues. The germline V gene has CDR1 LNHNV and CDR2 YYDKDF (reference sequence). J was trimmed by 7 bases and V by 5 bases; bases with no gene match: 12. The DNA of the CDR3 is TGTGCCACCAGCGACGGTGTTCTAGCGGGAGGGAGAAATGAGCAGTTCTTC. It codes for CATSDGVLAGGRNEQFF.

The chain joins TRBV6-6 to TRBJ2-3, with 7 positions matching TRBD2. Germline CDR1 is MNHNY and CDR2 is SVGAGI (reference sequence). Trimming removed 4 bases from V and 5 bases from J; junction bases left unmatched: 6. There are 14 residues in the CDR3. CDR3 bases: TGTGCCAGCAGTTTCGGACTAGACCGAGATACGCAGTATTTT. Amino acid sequence: CASSFGLDRDTQYF.

The chain joins TRBV18 to TRBJ1-1; 8 bases are shared with TRBD1. The CDR3 spans 15 residues. Trimming removed 3 bases from V and 2 bases from J; junction bases left unmatched: 5. Germline CDR1 KGHSH, CDR2 LQKENI. The CDR3 DNA sequence: TGTGCCAGCTCACCTAAGGCAGGGGGCAACACTGAAGCTTTCTTT. Its protein is CASSPKAGGNTEAFF.

The V and J genes are TRBV13 and TRBJ2-1, with 8 bases fitting TRBD2. The CDR3 loop spans 20 amino acids. Trimming removed 4 bases from V and 0 bases from J; junction bases left unmatched: 17. CDR1 and CDR2 from the germline V gene are PRHDT and FYEKMQ (reference sequence). For the CDR3, the DNA is TGTGCCAGCAGCTCGTACCCGGGGGCGGGAGGACAAAGCTCCTACAATGAGCAGTTCTTC. Protein product: CASSSYPGAGGQSSYNEQFF.

This clone has only one observation. The chain uses TRBV10-1 and TRBJ2-1, with a tentative D call TRBD1 (5 bases). The CDR3 has 16 residues. Germline CDR1 and CDR2: WNHNN and SYGVQD (reference sequence). V lost 0 bases and J lost 0, with 9 bases in between. This CDR3 reads CASSESPDNSYNEQFF. The CDR3 DNA reads as TGCGCCAGCAGTGAGTCTCCGGACAACTCCTACAATGAGCAGTTCTTC.

The chain combines TRBV18 with TRBJ1-1, with D tentatively TRBD1 (5 bases). V was clipped by 6 bases and J by 0 bases, with 11 bases between them. The CDR3 loop spans 14 amino acids. CDR1 KGHSH and CDR2 LQKENI come from the germline V gene. The CDR3 DNA is TGTGCCAGCTCGATGACAGAAATGAACACTGAAGCTTTCTTT. Residues: CASSMTEMNTEAFF.